This T cell receptor beta chain emerged from a study of CD8+ T cells in alopecia areata. Worth noting for this clone: Its antigen is not known.

Treatment denoted: oral pan-JAK inhibitor, 5-10 mg twice daily. The CDR3 spans 17 residues. V dropped 3 bases and J dropped 12; count of bases not matched to a gene: 12. Germline V gene data show CDR1 as MGHRA and CDR2 as YSYEKL. Broader study findings: Under tofacitinib, fewer expanded CD8+ clones appeared among the top 100 scalp clones.

cDNA reverse transcribed from extracted RNA served as the sequencing template. Clones were read by immunoSEQ multiplex PCR, and TCRdb kept only the in-frame ones, dropping some. The top ten clones hold about 0.48% of a sample with about 200,000 clones, around two fifths of them seen once. The source material was CD4+ T cells sorted from blood, sampled at week 34, from a patient treated with tofacitinib. The TCR was taken from a human donor with alopecia areata. V and J are TRBV4-1 and TRBJ2-1, with TRBD2 matching over 15 bases. CDR3 DNA: TGCGCCAGCAGCCACTGGGACCGGACTAGCGGGAGGGCCGGGCAGTTCTTC. Its translation is CASSHWDRTSGRAGQFF.